One and the same sample provided the 4 T cell receptor beta chains below, sequenced in a study of shared clonotypes between healthy human individuals. Here immunoSEQ multiplex PCR was the method, and the copy in TCRdb shows in-frame clones only, minus some. The table lists approximately 2.5 million clones, approximately 92% of them singletons. Sequencing was done on a sample of naive CD4+ T cells sorted from blood. Subset here: CD45RA+ positively selected. The receptors shown here come from a young man in good health.

This clone was seen a single time. V and J are TRBV27 and TRBJ1-2; 7 bases fit TRBD1. V shed 5 bases, J shed 4 bases, and the junction held 10 bases outside the gene matches. Germline CDR1 is MNHEY and CDR2 is SMNVEV (reference sequence). CDR3 length equals 15 residues. The CDR3 loop reads CASSLGQDSIYGYTF. In DNA, the CDR3 is TGTGCCAGCAGTCTCGGACAGGACTCAATCTATGGCTACACCTTC.

The V and J genes are TRBV28 and TRBJ1-1; D is possibly TRBD1 (6 bases). Germline CDR1 and CDR2: MDHEN and SYDVKM. The CDR3 length is 13 residues. Deletions cut 6 bases from V and 8 bases from J, with 16 bases between. This CDR3 reads CASSYTGILEAFF. In DNA form, the CDR3 reads TGTGCCAGCAGCTACACAGGGATCTTGGAAGCTTTCTTT. The full variable domain, in which reference TRBV28 and TRBJ1-1 provide the parts outside the CDR3, is DVKVTQSSRYLVKRTGEKVFLECVQDMDHENMFWYRQDPGLGLRLIYFSYDVKMKEKGDIPEGYSVSREKKERFSLILESASTNQTSMYLCASSYTGILEAFFGQGTRLTVV.

The gene calls are TRBV30 and TRBJ1-2; D remains unclear. CDR1 GTSNPN and CDR2 SVGIG come from the germline V gene (reference sequence). Trimming stripped 7 bases from V and 2 bases from J, with 17 bases between. The length of the CDR3 is 14 residues. CDR3 bases: TGTGCCTCGCCCCCCCCCGCAGAAAACTATGGCTACACCTTC. Its translation is CASPPPAENYGYTF.

The chain carries TRBV5-6 and TRBJ2-5; D is perhaps TRBD1 or TRBD2 (5 bases each). Between the trimmed V and J ends, which lost 2 bases and 4 bases, there was a span of 21 bases. The CDR3 runs 17 residues. The germline CDR1 and CDR2 sequences are SGHDT and YYEEEE. The CDR3 coding sequence is TGTGCCAGCAGCTTAGCGGACAAGGTCAGGTTGCCAGAGACCCAGTACTTC. This sequence encodes CASSLADKVRLPETQYF.